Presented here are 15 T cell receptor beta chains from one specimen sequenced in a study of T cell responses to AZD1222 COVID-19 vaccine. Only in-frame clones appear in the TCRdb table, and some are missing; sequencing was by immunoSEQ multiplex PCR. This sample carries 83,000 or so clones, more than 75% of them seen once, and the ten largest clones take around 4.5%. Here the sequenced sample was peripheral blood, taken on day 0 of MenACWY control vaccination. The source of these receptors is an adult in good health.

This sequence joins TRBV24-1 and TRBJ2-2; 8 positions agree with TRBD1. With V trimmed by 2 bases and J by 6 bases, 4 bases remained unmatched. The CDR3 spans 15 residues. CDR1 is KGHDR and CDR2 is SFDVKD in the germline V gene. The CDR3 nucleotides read TGTGCCACCAGTGATTCAGGACAGGGAGCCGGGGAGCTGTTTTTT. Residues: CATSDSGQGAGELFF.

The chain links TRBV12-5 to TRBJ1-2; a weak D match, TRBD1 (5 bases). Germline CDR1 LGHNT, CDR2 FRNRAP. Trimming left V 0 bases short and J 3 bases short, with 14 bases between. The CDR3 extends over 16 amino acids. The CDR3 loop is CASGLVTGAVDYGYTF. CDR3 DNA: TGTGCTAGTGGTTTGGTTACAGGTGCGGTGGACTATGGCTACACCTTC.

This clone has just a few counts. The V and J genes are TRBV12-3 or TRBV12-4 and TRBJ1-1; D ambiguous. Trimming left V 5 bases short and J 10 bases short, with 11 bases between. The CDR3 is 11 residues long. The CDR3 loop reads CASSGGVAAFF. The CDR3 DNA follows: TGTGCCAGCAGTGGAGGCGTAGCAGCTTTCTTT.

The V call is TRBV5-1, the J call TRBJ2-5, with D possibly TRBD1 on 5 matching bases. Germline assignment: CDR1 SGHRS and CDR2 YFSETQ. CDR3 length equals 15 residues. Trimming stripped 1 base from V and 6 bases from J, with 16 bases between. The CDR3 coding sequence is TGCGCCAGCAGCTTGACACAGGAAGGTCCAAAGACCCAGTACTTC. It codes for CASSLTQEGPKTQYF.

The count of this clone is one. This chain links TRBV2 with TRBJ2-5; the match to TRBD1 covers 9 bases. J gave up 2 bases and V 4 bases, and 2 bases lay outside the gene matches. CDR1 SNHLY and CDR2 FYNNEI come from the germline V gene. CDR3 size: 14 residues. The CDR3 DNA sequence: TGTGCCAGCAGTGCAGACAGGGGGCAAGAGACCCAGTACTTC. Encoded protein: CASSADRGQETQYF.

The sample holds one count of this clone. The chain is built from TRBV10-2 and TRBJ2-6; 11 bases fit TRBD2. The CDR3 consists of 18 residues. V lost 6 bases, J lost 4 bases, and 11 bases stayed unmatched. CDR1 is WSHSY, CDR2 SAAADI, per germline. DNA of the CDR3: TGCGCCAGCAGACCGGGACTAGCGGTAGCGGGAGGGGCCAACGTCCTGACTTTC. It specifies CASRPGLAVAGGANVLTF.

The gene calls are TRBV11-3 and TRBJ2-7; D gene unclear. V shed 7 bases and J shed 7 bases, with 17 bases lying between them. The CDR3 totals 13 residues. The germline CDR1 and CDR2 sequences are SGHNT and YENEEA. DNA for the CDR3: TGTGCCAGCACGGATGCCTGTAATTCTGAGCAGTACTTC. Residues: CASTDACNSEQYF.

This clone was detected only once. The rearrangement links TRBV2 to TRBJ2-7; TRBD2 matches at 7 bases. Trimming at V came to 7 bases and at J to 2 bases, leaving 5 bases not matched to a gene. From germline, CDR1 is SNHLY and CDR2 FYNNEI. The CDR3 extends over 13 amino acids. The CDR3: CASTGTTPYEQYF. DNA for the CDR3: TGTGCCAGCACTGGGACTACCCCCTACGAGCAGTACTTC.

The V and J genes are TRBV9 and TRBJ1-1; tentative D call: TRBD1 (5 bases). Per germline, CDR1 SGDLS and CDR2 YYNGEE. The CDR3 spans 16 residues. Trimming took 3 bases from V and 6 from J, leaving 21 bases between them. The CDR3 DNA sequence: TGTGCCAGCAGCGCGGGAGGAGGGGTGGGGGTCCCTGAAGCTTTCTTT. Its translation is CASSAGGGVGVPEAFF.

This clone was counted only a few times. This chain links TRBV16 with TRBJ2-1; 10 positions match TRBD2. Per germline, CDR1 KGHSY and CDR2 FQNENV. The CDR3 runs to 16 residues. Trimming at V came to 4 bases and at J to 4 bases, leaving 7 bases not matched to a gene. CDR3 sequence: CASSRSSGSRYNEQFF. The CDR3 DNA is TGTGCCAGCAGCCGATCTAGCGGGAGTAGGTACAATGAGCAGTTCTTC.

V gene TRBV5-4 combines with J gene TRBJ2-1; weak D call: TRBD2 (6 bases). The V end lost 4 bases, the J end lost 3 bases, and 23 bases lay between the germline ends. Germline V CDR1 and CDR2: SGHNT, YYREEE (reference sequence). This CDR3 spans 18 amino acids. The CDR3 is CASSTSGLRGRGYNEQFF. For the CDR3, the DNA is TGTGCCAGCAGCACATCGGGACTGCGGGGCCGCGGCTACAATGAGCAGTTCTTC. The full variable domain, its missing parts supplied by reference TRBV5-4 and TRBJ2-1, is ETGVTQSPTHLIKTRGQQVTLRCSSQSGHNTVSWYQQALGQGPQFIFQYYREEENGRGNFPPRFSGLQFPNYSSELNVNALELDDSALYLCASSTSGLRGRGYNEQFFGPGTRLTVL.

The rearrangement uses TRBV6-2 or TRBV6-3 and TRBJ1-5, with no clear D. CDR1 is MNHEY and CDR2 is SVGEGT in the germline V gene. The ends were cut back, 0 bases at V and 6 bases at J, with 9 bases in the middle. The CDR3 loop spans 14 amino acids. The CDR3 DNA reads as TGTGCCAGCAGTTACTCGACAAGAGGTCAGCCCCAGCATTTT. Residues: CASSYSTRGQPQHF.

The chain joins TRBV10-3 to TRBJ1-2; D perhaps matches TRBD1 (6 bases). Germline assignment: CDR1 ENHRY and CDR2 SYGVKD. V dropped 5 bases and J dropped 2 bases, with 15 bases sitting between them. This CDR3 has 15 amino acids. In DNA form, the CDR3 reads TGTGCCATCAGTCTTACAGGGCCACTCAACTATGGCTACACCTTC. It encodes CAISLTGPLNYGYTF.

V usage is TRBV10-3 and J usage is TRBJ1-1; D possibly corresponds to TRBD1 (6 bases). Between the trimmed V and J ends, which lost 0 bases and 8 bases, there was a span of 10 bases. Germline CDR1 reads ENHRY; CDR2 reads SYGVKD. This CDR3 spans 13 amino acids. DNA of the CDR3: TGTGCCATCAGTGAGTCGGTAGGGACAGAAGCTTTCTTT. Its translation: CAISESVGTEAFF.

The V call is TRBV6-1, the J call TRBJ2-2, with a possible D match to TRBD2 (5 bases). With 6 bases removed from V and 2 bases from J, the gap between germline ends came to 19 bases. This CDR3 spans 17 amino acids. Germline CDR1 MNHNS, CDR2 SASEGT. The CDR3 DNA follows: TGTGCCAGCAGGGAACGTCCGGGATCCCACAACACCGGGGAGCTGTTTTTT. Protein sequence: CASRERPGSHNTGELFF.